This T cell receptor beta chain originates from a study of cytomegalovirus exposure and HLA in healthy donors. General observations from the study: Rarity characterized most TCR sequences, yet some public TCRs appeared in many donors.

TCRdb keeps only in-frame clones here, not all; method: immunoSEQ multiplex PCR. The table shows some 130,000 clones, with 80% to 90% occurring only once. This CDR3 has 14 residues. Germline loops: CDR1 LNHDA, CDR2 SQIVND (reference sequence). Losses at the gene ends were 4 bases for V and 2 bases for J; bases not matched to a gene: 2. This clone has only a few counts. Its antigen is currently unknown. This receptor was obtained from a man younger than 35 in good health and CMV-seronegative. Material for sequencing was PBMCs. The chain carries TRBV19 and TRBJ1-2; TRBD1 aligns across 9 bases. CDR3 protein: CASSRTGVNYGYTF. The CDR3 nucleotides are TGTGCCAGTAGTAGGACAGGGGTCAACTATGGCTACACCTTC.